These 6 T cell receptor beta chains originate from one sample sequenced in a study of T cells in localized non-small cell lung cancer. The data were produced by immunoSEQ multiplex PCR, yet TCRdb's version contains in-frame clones alone and is incomplete. Here the sample spans tens of thousands of clones, roughly 91% being singletons. This sample comprised peripheral blood, obtained before any cancer treatment. These receptors originate from a male donor aged 60 or over with stage I lung adenocarcinoma.

The gene calls are TRBV15 and TRBJ2-7, with D maybe TRBD1 (6 bases). Germline assignment: CDR1 LNHNV and CDR2 YYDKDF (reference sequence). V lost 2 bases to trimming and J lost 3 bases, with 14 bases between them. This CDR3 is built from 15 residues. The CDR3 DNA follows: TGTGCCACCAGCAGATTTACAGGGACCCACTACGAGCAGTACTTC. It translates to CATSRFTGTHYEQYF.

The J gene is TRBJ1-3, the V gene TRBV14, with a weak D call TRBD1 (6 bases). The CDR3 sequence is 16 residues long. V was clipped by 3 bases and J by 0 bases, with 12 bases between them. CDR1 is SGHDN, CDR2 FVKESK, per germline. The CDR3 DNA follows: TGTGCCAGCAGCCACCGGACAGCCTCCTCTGGAAACACCATATATTTT. Translating it yields CASSHRTASSGNTIYF.

The chain couples TRBV28 to TRBJ1-2, with D perhaps TRBD1 (6 bases). CDR1 is MDHEN and CDR2 is SYDVKM in the germline V gene. V dropped 5 bases and J dropped 4 bases, with 14 bases sitting between them. The CDR3 runs to 14 residues. Here the CDR3 reads CASSKQGEGYGYTF. CDR3 DNA: TGTGCCAGCAGTAAACAGGGAGAAGGCTATGGCTACACCTTC.

The chain is built from TRBV4-1 and TRBJ2-7; 10 nucleotides align to TRBD1. The CDR3 loop spans 16 amino acids. With 4 bases clipped from V and 3 bases from J, the junction kept 9 bases outside the gene matches. Germline-derived CDR1 and CDR2 are MGHRA and YSYEKL. The chain's CDR3 is CASSLTPGTGDYEQYF. For the CDR3, the DNA is TGCGCCAGCAGCCTAACACCCGGGACAGGGGACTACGAGCAGTACTTC.

The chain has TRBV19 and TRBJ1-1; D unclear. This CDR3 comprises 14 residues. Germline CDR1 reads LNHDA; CDR2 reads SQIVND (reference sequence). The V end was cut by 3 bases, the J end by 0 bases, with 8 bases between. The CDR3 loop reads CASSISKLNTEAFF. As DNA, the CDR3 is TGTGCCAGTAGTATTTCGAAGTTGAACACTGAAGCTTTCTTT.

CDR3 coding DNA: TGTGCCAGCAGTTTGCCGGGACCCAACAATGAGCAGTTCTTC. Encoded protein: CASSLPGPNNEQFF. V is TRBV28 and J is TRBJ2-1; D could derive from TRBD1 or TRBD2 (5 bases each). Germline assignment: CDR1 MDHEN and CDR2 SYDVKM. The CDR3 is made up of 14 amino acids. Between the trimmed V and J ends, which lost 3 bases and 5 bases, there was a span of 11 bases.